Below, 11 T cell receptor beta chains from the same sample are listed, as sequenced in a study of Tregs in tolerant kidney transplant recipients (dated by TCRdb to 2018 to 2020). The time point label on this specimen signifies: 6 months after combined kidney and bone marrow transplant. The transplants used related donors along with nonmyeloablative bone marrow transplantation, and in the human trials mixed chimerism was transient. Libraries were built with the immunoSEQ multiplex PCR assay. TCRdb took this table from immuneACCESS and kept in-frame rearrangements with V and J called. Such tables lack part of the clones; where checked against another copy, unresolved V genes explain under half of the gap, and the rest is unexplained. The sample table holds under 7,500 clones. The ten biggest clones cover less than 7% of the sample. The sample was CD4+ T cells from blood (PBMCs), taken 6 months after the transplant. The receptors derive from a human patient who received a combined kidney and bone marrow transplant. Some T cells may originate with the graft donor following a transplant.

About this clone itself: The read finishes 3 residues shy of the CDR3 end, and the germline J gene is used to complete it. This chain joins TRBV29-1 and TRBJ2-1; the D gene is possibly TRBD1 (5 bases). V was clipped by 0 bases and J by 8 bases, with 11 bases between them. Germline lookup yields CDR1 SQVTM and CDR2 ANQGSEA. This CDR3 comprises 13 residues. CDR3 sequence: CSVEDFPRDEQFF. Partial CDR3 DNA: TGCAGCGTTGAAGATTTCCCCAGGGATGAG.

CDR3 in amino acids: CASSSRQGYGYTF. The sequenced CDR3 bases are TGTGCCAGCAGCAGCAGGCAGGGTTATGGC. The chain is built from TRBV11-2 and TRBJ1-2, with a possible D match to TRBD1 (5 bases). The read ends 3 residues before the CDR3 terminus; that terminus is restored from the germline J gene. Germline values: CDR1 SGHAT, CDR2 FQNNGV. The germline V and J ends were trimmed by 5 bases and 5 bases, with 12 bases remaining between them. The CDR3 is 13 residues long.

To note about this clone: Read data end 3 residues before the CDR3 end; the end is taken from the germline J gene. The rearrangement links TRBV7-9 to TRBJ1-2, with D maybe TRBD1 (5 bases). CDR3 size: 13 residues. Germline CDR1 is SEHNR and CDR2 is FQNEAQ (reference sequence). Trimming shortened V by 6 bases and J by 1 base, and 9 bases separated the two germline ends. CDR3 DNA, as far as it was read: TGTGCCAGCAGAGACAGCCTTAACTATGGC. Translating it yields CASRDSLNYG. The full-length CDR3 reads as CASRDSLNYGYTF.

With respect to this clone: The read comes to an end 3 residues before the CDR3 does, leaving the germline J gene to fill in the end. The chain couples TRBV18 to TRBJ2-5; D is unclear. The CDR3 totals 12 residues. V lost 6 bases to trimming and J lost 5 bases, with 10 bases between them. CDR1 is KGHSH, CDR2 LQKENI, per germline. CDR3 loop: CASSPKRETQYF. CDR3 DNA (partial): TGTGCCAGCTCGCCGAAAAGGGAGACC.

A remark on this clone: Read data end 3 residues before the CDR3 end; the end is taken from the germline J gene. The chain links TRBV28 to TRBJ2-7; 11 nucleotides agree with TRBD1. CDR3 length equals 18 residues. V lost 8 bases to trimming and J lost 3 bases; unmatched junction nucleotides: 18. Germline values: CDR1 MDHEN, CDR2 SYDVKM. The sequenced CDR3 bases are TGTGCCAGCCCTCCCCCCGACGGCGGGGACAGGGGGAGCTACGAG. Protein: CASPPPDGGDRGSYE. The full CDR3 protein reads CASPPPDGGDRGSYEQYF.

Judged by frequency, this clone is medium-sized. The read falls 3 residues short of the CDR3 end, and the missing part is taken from the germline J gene. The chain uses TRBV9 and TRBJ2-2; 10 bases agree with TRBD2. This CDR3 has 17 residues. V shed 3 bases, J shed 0 bases, and the junction held 5 bases outside the gene matches. CDR1 SGDLS and CDR2 YYNGEE come from the germline V gene. The CDR3: CASSGTSGTTNTGELFF. Partial CDR3 DNA: TGTGCCAGCAGCGGCACTAGCGGGACTACGAACACCGGGGAG.

Concerning this clone: The read gets to within 3 residues of the CDR3 end, and the germline J gene fills in the rest. This rearrangement joins TRBV15 to TRBJ1-4; maybe TRBD1 (5 bases). CDR1 is LNHNV, CDR2 YYDKDF, per germline (reference sequence). Between the trimmed V and J ends, which lost 0 bases and 5 bases, there was a span of 13 bases. The CDR3 sequence is 16 residues long. The part of the CDR3 DNA that was read is TGTGCCACCAGCAGAGATAGGCCAGGGAAGAATGAAAAA. This codes for CATSRDRPGKNEK. The full CDR3 protein is CATSRDRPGKNEKLFF.

Concerning this clone itself: The CDR3 end is not reached by the read, which stops 3 residues before it; the germline J gene fills it in. The V gene is TRBV20-1, the J gene TRBJ1-4; TRBD1 agrees at 7 bases. Germline V CDR1 and CDR2: DFQATT, SNEGSKA (reference sequence). The CDR3 consists of 15 residues. J gave up 8 bases and V 5 bases, and 14 bases lay outside the gene matches. The part of the CDR3 DNA that was read is TGCAGTGCTTGGACCAGAAAAGACAGGGACGAAAAA. This gives the protein CSAWTRKDRDEK. The entire CDR3 protein is CSAWTRKDRDEKLFF.

On this clone: The read ends 3 residues before the CDR3 terminus; that terminus is restored from the germline J gene. The gene calls are TRBV2 and TRBJ2-7; 10 bases align to TRBD2. V lost 10 bases, J lost 3 bases, and 6 bases stayed unmatched. Germline lookup yields CDR1 SNHLY and CDR2 FYNNEI. The CDR3 extends over 13 amino acids. Partial CDR3 DNA: TGTGCCACCAGGACTAGCGGTATCTACGAG. It translates to CATRTSGIYE. The full CDR3 reads CATRTSGIYEQYF.

This clone is classed as medium-sized by frequency. The read gets to within 3 residues of the CDR3 end, and the germline J gene fills in the rest. The chain uses TRBV5-1 and TRBJ2-5; TRBD2 aligns across 13 bases. The V gene's germline CDR1 is SGHRS and CDR2 YFSETQ. CDR3 length: 20 amino acids. The trim removed 0 bases at V and 1 base at J, leaving 12 bases unmatched. The part of the CDR3 DNA that was read is TGCGCCAGCAGCTTGGGCGGACTAGCGGGAGCCAAAGGGGCCCAAGAGACC. Protein product: CASSLGGLAGAKGAQET. The CDR3 in its entirety is CASSLGGLAGAKGAQETQYF.

This clone is medium-sized (0.01 to 0.1%) by frequency. The observed sequence ends 3 residues before the CDR3 terminus, with the missing tail filled in from the germline J gene. V is TRBV7-3 and J is TRBJ2-7, with a possible D match to TRBD2 (8 bases). The CDR3 extends over 18 amino acids. Trimming cost V 6 bases and J 5 bases, with 29 bases left between them. Germline lookup yields CDR1 SGHTA and CDR2 FQGTGA. The CDR3 protein is CASRYAQGYGRANHEQYF. The DNA read from the CDR3 is TGTGCCAGCAGATACGCACAGGGGTACGGGAGGGCCAACCACGAG.